This T cell receptor beta chain originates from a study of Ad26.COV2.S vaccination and SARS-CoV-2 variants. Whole-study context: The donor participated in the COV1001 trial, in its Ad26.COV2.S arm.

Worth noting for this clone: Its cognate antigen is unknown.

Notes on the study in general: The authors reported substantial breadth in spike-specific CD8+ and CD4+ T cell responses after vaccination.

Only in-frame clones appear in the TCRdb table, and some are missing; sequencing was by immunoSEQ multiplex PCR. Found here are about 680,000 clones, 70% to 90% of them singletons; the top ten hold about 1.5%. Germline-derived CDR1 and CDR2 are SEHNR and FQNEAQ (reference sequence). This CDR3 region has 15 residues. V lost 3 bases and J 2 bases, leaving 13 bases between the germline ends. Treatment specified: around 19 received Ad26.COV2.S at low or high dose, single or two shots; about 5 received placebo; per-sample allocation not given. Repertoires come from day 63 after the first vaccine or placebo injection. Donor was an adult aged 18-55 years in Boston. Participants' vaccine, an Ad26 vector, delivered Wuhan-strain SARS-CoV-2 spike.

The sequences come from peripheral blood, collected in a trial of Ad26.COV2.S vaccine versus placebo. This sequence originates from a person aged 18-60 years who received the Ad26.COV2.S COVID-19 vaccine or a placebo. This chain uses TRBV7-9 with TRBJ1-1, with D hard to call. The CDR3: CASSFGHLPNTEAFF. The CDR3 DNA follows: TGTGCCAGCAGCTTTGGGCACCTCCCCAACACTGAAGCTTTCTTT.